The T cell receptor (beta chain) described here comes from a study of blood T cell repertoires in COVID-19. Trimming shortened V by 1 base and J by 10 bases, and 11 bases separated the two germline ends. This CDR3 has 13 residues. Germline CDR1 and CDR2: GTSNPN and SVGIG (reference sequence). Assay: immunoSEQ multiplex PCR; the TCRdb copy retains only in-frame clones and omits some. The sample has roughly 570,000 clones; about 89% are singletons. Sample: peripheral blood. This sequence was found in a woman in her forties or fifties with COVID-19, enrolled during active disease. V usage is TRBV30 and J usage is TRBJ1-6; tentatively, D is TRBD1 (6 bases). DNA for the CDR3: TGTGCCTGGAGTGGGACAGTTGAATCACCCCTCCACTTT. Protein: CAWSGTVESPLHF.